The 5 T cell receptor beta chains presented below share a single source sample, sequenced in a study of T cell responses to AZD1222 COVID-19 vaccine (dated by TCRdb to the early 2020s). The sample's time point label, decoded: baseline before first vaccination. This sample's treatment or condition label indicates: meningococcal conjugate vaccine given as trial control. Libraries were prepared through the immunoSEQ multiplex PCR assay. Entries here come from immuneACCESS through TCRdb and include only in-frame sequences with V and J called. Some clones fail to appear in such tables; in the studies checked, an unresolved V gene covers under half of the shortfall, and the cause of the remainder is unknown. Present in this sample are about 200,000 clones, under 95% of which were seen just once. Clones ranked in the top ten supply roughly 0.99% of the sample. The sample consisted of peripheral blood, taken on day 0 of MenACWY control vaccination. These receptors originate from an adult in good health.

This chain links TRBV2 with TRBJ1-1; D not certain. CDR1 and CDR2 (germline): SNHLY, FYNNEI. Trimming cost V 4 bases and J 4 bases, with 16 bases left between them. The CDR3 is 15 amino acids. CDR3 amino acids: CASSGFPGVRTEAFF. In nucleotides, the CDR3 is TGTGCCAGCAGTGGCTTCCCCGGGGTGCGCACTGAAGCTTTCTTT.

J is TRBJ1-5 and V is TRBV19; unclear D gene. From germline, CDR1 is LNHDA and CDR2 SQIVND (reference sequence). Trimming left V 1 base short and J 0 bases short, with 7 bases between. The CDR3 length is 15 residues. The CDR3 region is CASSIGRHSNQPQHF. The CDR3 DNA reads as TGTGCCAGTAGTATAGGAAGACATAGCAATCAGCCCCAGCATTTT.

This rearrangement joins TRBV2 to TRBJ1-2, with D unclear. Trimming removed 0 bases at V and 4 bases at J, with 12 bases between. Germline V gene data show CDR1 as SNHLY and CDR2 as FYNNEI. This CDR3 region has 15 residues. The CDR3 reads CASSEARTAPYGYTF. The CDR3, as DNA: TGTGCCAGCAGTGAAGCGCGAACGGCTCCCTATGGCTACACCTTC.

V usage is TRBV5-1 and J usage is TRBJ2-5; D is uncertain. From germline, CDR1 is SGHRS and CDR2 YFSETQ. This CDR3 is built from 15 residues. V lost 0 bases and J lost 5, with 14 bases in between. The CDR3 region is CASSLDGHLEETQYF. CDR3 in DNA: TGCGCCAGCAGCTTGGACGGCCACCTTGAGGAGACCCAGTACTTC.

The rearrangement uses TRBV6-5 and TRBJ1-5, with a weak D call TRBD1 (5 bases). This CDR3 region has 15 residues. CDR1 MNHEY and CDR2 SVGAGI come from the germline V gene. V was shortened by 10 bases and J by 0 bases, with 16 bases between the two germline ends. DNA of the CDR3: TGTGCCACCGACTCTTGGGGCGGTAGCAATCAGCCCCAGCATTTT. It yields the protein CATDSWGGSNQPQHF.